Listed below are T cell receptor beta chains from one sample, sequenced in a study of control samples from healthy donors and cancer patients. Assay: immunoSEQ multiplex PCR; the TCRdb copy retains only in-frame clones and omits some. The sample yields over 85,000 clones, over 75% seen once. The source material was PBMCs. Receptor source: a woman aged 60-75 years with lung cancer. Both conserved end residues are trimmed from each CDR3. Fields, in order: clone size, D gene, V gene, CDR3 length, CDR3 protein. The D gene is left open where the match is weak. Clone size is shown for a subset of rows, as once, few, many or a class of expanded clone.

.,TRBD1,TRBV19,14,ASSILSGTGDYGYT
.,.,TRBV7-9,13,ASSLGTANTGELF
.,.,TRBV6-5,12,ASTLEGGLYEQY
once,.,TRBV15,12,ATSRDRGGEEAF
.,.,TRBV19,12,ASSSLDSQETQY
.,TRBD1,TRBV19,11,ASAIIDRDGYT
.,.,TRBV30,13,AWSVGQGYTGELF
.,TRBD1,TRBV6-5,10,ASSLGGQPQH
.,.,TRBV18,14,ASSPPGIFNNSPLH
.,TRBD1,TRBV28,15,ASSRGTASSYNSPLH
.,.,TRBV5-1,13,ASSLVGDLQETQY
.,.,TRBV3-1/TRBV3-2,12,ASSPGPTNTEAF
.,TRBD2,TRBV18,12,ASSPEAGPDTQY
.,.,TRBV6-5,10,ASSYGGPGYT
.,TRBD1,TRBV7-9,12,ASRYGQGFSGYT
.,.,TRBV7-3,11,ASSLGVNQPQH
few,TRBD1,TRBV4-1,14,ASSRTNDRVGYGYT
.,.,TRBV5-1,11,ASSLGTNEKLF
.,TRBD2,TRBV24-1,16,ATTREAGGGRYTDTQY
once,.,TRBV18,14,ASSLGTPGDADTQY
few,TRBD1,TRBV7-9,13,ASSLIGQGNEKLF
.,.,TRBV27,13,ASSLLPQGNYGYT
.,TRBD2,TRBV2,13,ASKPSGIGTDTQY
.,.,TRBV15,12,ATSMPSGANVLT
.,.,TRBV11-2,16,ASSLTGRDSRRWETQY
.,.,TRBV7-3,12,ASSADLGPYEQY
.,TRBD2,TRBV5-1,13,ASSPASGRGNEQF
.,.,TRBV19,14,ASSISGGRMNTEAF
.,TRBD1,TRBV30,15,AWTPGEDRGRSTEAF
.,.,TRBV3-1/TRBV3-2,13,ASSQVGMNTGELF
.,.,TRBV27,11,ASSFPNAGELF
.,.,TRBV30,14,AWSLWTSNRNTEAF
.,TRBD1,TRBV4-3,14,ASSQDLQGANYGYT
.,.,TRBV19,12,ASSSPGHTYEQY